These T cell receptor beta chains were read from a single sample in a study of beta chain features in type 1 diabetes. Measured with immunoSEQ multiplex PCR; TCRdb has only the in-frame clones, and not every one. This sample has some 250,000 clones; roughly 11% occur once, and the top ten carry approximately 0.015%. Source material: naive CD4+ T cells from blood. The receptors were gathered from a man aged 30 to 45 with type 1 diabetes. Each CDR3 is given with its conserved first and last residue. The D gene is left open where the match is weak. Rows give clone size only sometimes, using once, few, many, or a class for an expanded clone.

V gene: TRBV27; clone size: .; D gene: .; J gene: TRBJ2-3; CDR3 DNA: TGTGCCAGCAGTCCTACGGCAGATACGCAGTATTTT; CDR3 protein: CASSPTADTQYF
V gene: TRBV7-9; clone size: .; D gene: TRBD1; J gene: TRBJ1-1; CDR3 DNA: TGTGCCAGCAGCTCAAGGACAGGGGGTGGCACTGAAGCTTTCTTT; CDR3 protein: CASSSRTGGGTEAFF
V gene: TRBV25-1; clone size: .; D gene: .; J gene: TRBJ2-5; CDR3 DNA: TGTGCCAGCGCCAGAGGGGGGGGGAAGACCCAGTACTTC; CDR3 protein: CASARGGGKTQYF
V gene: TRBV5-1; clone size: .; D gene: .; J gene: TRBJ2-6; CDR3 DNA: TGCGCCAGCAGCTTGGTTCAGATGTACTCTGGGGCCAACGTCCTGACTTTC; CDR3 protein: CASSLVQMYSGANVLTF
V gene: TRBV4-2; clone size: .; D gene: .; J gene: TRBJ1-3; CDR3 DNA: TGTGCCAGCAGCCAAGCCGCAGGAGGTCGCTACTCTGGAAACACCATATATTTT; CDR3 protein: CASSQAAGGRYSGNTIYF
V gene: TRBV7-8; clone size: .; D gene: .; J gene: TRBJ2-1; CDR3 DNA: TGTGCCAGCACCAGGGCCAGGGGGGTCTACAATGAGCAGTTCTTC; CDR3 protein: CASTRARGVYNEQFF
V gene: TRBV11-2; clone size: few; D gene: TRBD1; J gene: TRBJ2-7; CDR3 DNA: TGTGCCAGCACCCAGGGGGACAGAACCTACGAGCAGTACTTC; CDR3 protein: CASTQGDRTYEQYF
V gene: TRBV7-2; clone size: .; D gene: .; J gene: TRBJ2-5; CDR3 DNA: TGTGCCAGCAGCCCCGGGTCCTCGAGTTCGACCCAGTACTTC; CDR3 protein: CASSPGSSSSTQYF
V gene: TRBV30; clone size: few; D gene: .; J gene: TRBJ2-3; CDR3 DNA: TGTGCCTGGACAGGGTCAAATACGCAGTATTTT; CDR3 protein: CAWTGSNTQYF
V gene: TRBV7-9; clone size: .; D gene: .; J gene: TRBJ2-7; CDR3 DNA: TGTGCCAGCAGCTCCGGGCTCAGGGTAAAAGAGCAGTACTTC; CDR3 protein: CASSSGLRVKEQYF
V gene: TRBV5-8; clone size: few; D gene: TRBD1; J gene: TRBJ2-5; CDR3 DNA: TGTGCCAGCAGCTGGGACAGGGCAGAGACCCAGTACTTC; CDR3 protein: CASSWDRAETQYF
V gene: TRBV11-1; clone size: few; D gene: .; J gene: TRBJ2-3; CDR3 DNA: TGTGCCAGCAGCTTGGGGAGGAGCACAGATACGCAGTATTTT; CDR3 protein: CASSLGRSTDTQYF
V gene: TRBV5-1; clone size: few; D gene: .; J gene: TRBJ2-3; CDR3 DNA: TGCGCCAGCAGCCAGGAAAGCACAGATACGCAGTATTTT; CDR3 protein: CASSQESTDTQYF
V gene: TRBV11-2; clone size: few; D gene: .; J gene: TRBJ2-5; CDR3 DNA: TGTGCCAGCAGCCCCGGGGTGGAGACCCAGTACTTC; CDR3 protein: CASSPGVETQYF